Below, 32 T cell receptor beta chains from the same sample are listed, as sequenced in a study of T cell responses to AZD1222 COVID-19 vaccine. Clones were read by immunoSEQ multiplex PCR, and TCRdb kept only the in-frame ones, dropping some. The sample has 100,000 to 150,000 clones; roughly 85% are singletons. Specimen: peripheral blood, collected on day 0 of AZD1222 vaccination. The receptors were gathered from an adult in good health.

The rearrangement links TRBV28 to TRBJ1-2, with 9 bases that match TRBD1. Germline trimming cut 6 bases from V and 3 bases from J; bases unmatched to any gene: 8. CDR1 is MDHEN and CDR2 is SYDVKM in the germline V gene. This CDR3 spans 15 amino acids. The chain's CDR3 is CASRTARDRDYGYTF. The CDR3 bases are TGTGCCAGCAGAACAGCCCGGGACAGGGACTATGGCTACACCTTC.

The chain combines TRBV9 with TRBJ2-3; the match to TRBD2 covers 7 bases. The CDR3 spans 17 residues. Germline-derived CDR1 and CDR2 are SGDLS and YYNGEE. V dropped 3 bases and J dropped 2; count of bases not matched to a gene: 12. For the CDR3, the DNA is TGTGCCAGCAGCGCGGCTAGCCTGGGGGGGGTCACAGATACGCAGTATTTT. Amino acids: CASSAASLGGVTDTQYF.

The V call is TRBV6-5, the J call TRBJ1-5, with D perhaps matching TRBD1 (5 bases). Trimming left V 4 bases short and J 3 bases short, with 13 bases between. Germline V CDR1 and CDR2: MNHEY, SVGAGI. CDR3 size: 15 residues. CDR3 in DNA: TGTGCCAGCAGTTCGGGGGGGGGTTACAATCAGCCCCAGCATTTT. It is translated as CASSSGGGYNQPQHF.

The chain recombines TRBV11-2 with TRBJ1-1; maybe TRBD1 (5 bases). The CDR3 loop spans 15 amino acids. Trimming took off 3 bases at V and 11 bases at J, with 22 bases between the two ends. In germline, CDR1 is SGHAT, CDR2 FQNNGV. This chain's CDR3 is CASSFAGPETAGAFF. CDR3 in DNA: TGTGCCAGCAGCTTTGCAGGGCCAGAGACCGCTGGGGCTTTCTTT. The full variable domain, with the rest looked up from reference TRBV11-2 and TRBJ1-1, is EAGVAQSPRYKIIEKRQSVAFWCNPISGHATLYWYQQILGQGPKLLIQFQNNGVVDDSQLPKDRFSAERLKGVDSTLKIQPAKLEDSAVYLCASSFAGPETAGAFFGQGTRLTVV.

This clone was seen a few times. One end of the junction varies from germline; a read error may be responsible. The CDR3 loop reads CASGFGQGLEAFF. For the CDR3, the DNA is TGCGCCAGCGGCTTCGGACAGGGTCTTGAAGCTTTCTTT. The rearrangement uses TRBV5-1 and TRBJ1-1; 8 nucleotides line up with TRBD1. The CDR3 is 13 residues long. CDR1 SGHRS and CDR2 YFSETQ come from the germline V gene.

This clone was detected a few times. The chain uses TRBV9 and TRBJ2-7; the match to TRBD1 covers 7 bases. The CDR3 contains 13 residues. Trimming cost V 2 bases and J 6 bases; bases outside gene matches: 5. CDR1 and CDR2 from the germline V gene are SGDLS and YYNGEE. CDR3 sequence (DNA): TGTGCCAGCAGCGTGGCAGGGGGTACCGAGCAGTACTTC. This sequence encodes CASSVAGGTEQYF.

The J gene is TRBJ2-5, the V gene TRBV2; 7 bases are a match to TRBD1. The V and J ends lost 4 bases and 1 base, in that order; junction bases with no gene match: 3. Germline CDR1 is SNHLY and CDR2 is FYNNEI. The length of the CDR3 is 14 residues. The CDR3 region has the DNA TGTGCCAGCAGTGCAGGGGGTGTCCAAGAGACCCAGTACTTC. Protein product: CASSAGGVQETQYF.

The chain combines TRBV7-2 with TRBJ1-2, with D perhaps matching TRBD1 (5 bases). V was trimmed by 1 base and J by 8 bases, leaving 8 bases between them. This CDR3 is built from 12 residues. From germline, CDR1 is SGHTA and CDR2 FQGNSA. The CDR3 region has the DNA TGTGCCAGCAGCTTAGATGAGGGGGGCTACACCTTC. Amino acids: CASSLDEGGYTF.

This chain connects TRBV15 to TRBJ1-6; the match to TRBD1 covers 7 bases. V lost 1 base to trimming and J lost 6 bases; unmatched junction nucleotides: 3. The germline V gene encodes CDR1 LNHNV and CDR2 YYDKDF (reference sequence). The CDR3 has 15 residues. CDR3 DNA: TGTGCCACCAGCAGAGGGACAGGAGCTAATTCACCCCTCCACTTT. Protein: CATSRGTGANSPLHF.

The genes are TRBV6-5 and TRBJ1-3, with unresolved D. The CDR3 sequence is 15 residues long. The V gene lost 7 bases and the J gene lost 0 bases, with 13 bases spanning the gap. Germline-derived CDR1 and CDR2 are MNHEY and SVGAGI. CDR3 protein: CASIGPSVSGNTIYF. Here the CDR3 DNA reads TGTGCCAGCATTGGGCCCTCGGTCTCTGGAAACACCATATATTTT.

J is TRBJ1-5 and V is TRBV2; possibly TRBD1 for D (5 bases). The CDR3 contains 12 residues. Germline values: CDR1 SNHLY, CDR2 FYNNEI. V shed 11 bases and J shed 5 bases, with 13 bases lying between them. The CDR3: CASRKGYQPQHF. CDR3 in DNA: TGTGCCTCCCGTAAGGGGTATCAGCCCCAGCATTTT.

The chain has TRBV20-1 and TRBJ2-7, with a tentative D call TRBD2 (5 bases). With 3 bases removed from V and 2 bases from J, the gap between germline ends came to 20 bases. Germline lookup yields CDR1 DFQATT and CDR2 SNEGSKA (reference sequence). The length of the CDR3 is 16 residues. The CDR3 spells CSASGHRGAAAYEQYF. The CDR3, as DNA: TGCAGTGCTAGTGGTCATCGGGGAGCGGCCGCCTACGAGCAGTACTTC.

The CDR3 DNA sequence: TGCGCCAGCAGAGGGGACACCTGGAATCAGCCCCAGCATTTT. Its protein product is CASRGDTWNQPQHF. The chain combines TRBV10-2 with TRBJ1-5, with D possibly being TRBD1 (6 bases). The CDR3 is made up of 14 amino acids. V was clipped by 6 bases and J by 4 bases, with 13 bases between them. In germline, CDR1 is WSHSY, CDR2 SAAADI.

The chain couples TRBV18 to TRBJ1-6; D call uncertain. The V end was cut by 0 bases, the J end by 7 bases, with 10 bases between. The CDR3 loop spans 15 amino acids. The germline V gene has CDR1 KGHSH and CDR2 LQKENI. The CDR3 loop reads CASSPPSKPNSPLHF. In nucleotides, the CDR3 is TGTGCCAGCTCACCACCCTCGAAACCGAATTCACCCCTCCACTTT.

The chain recombines TRBV20-1 with TRBJ2-5; D is uncertain. The CDR3 length is 11 residues. V lost 6 bases and J lost 5, with 10 bases in between. From germline, CDR1 is DFQATT and CDR2 SNEGSKA (reference sequence). CDR3 sequence: CSAEARETQYF. The CDR3 nucleotides read TGCAGTGCAGAGGCCCGGGAGACCCAGTACTTC.

A few counts support this clone. The CDR3 DNA reads as TGTGCCAGCAGCCCCAGGGCCGGGAACGAGCAGTACTTC. Translation: CASSPRAGNEQYF. V gene TRBV5-4 combines with J gene TRBJ2-7, with D tentatively TRBD1 or TRBD2 (5 bases each). CDR3 length: 13 residues. Germline loops: CDR1 SGHNT, CDR2 YYREEE (reference sequence). V lost 4 bases and J 5 bases, leaving 13 bases between the germline ends.

This clone was found once. The chain links TRBV5-6 to TRBJ2-7, with D unclear. V lost 5 bases and J 0 bases, leaving 9 bases between the germline ends. This CDR3 has 13 amino acids. Looked up from germline, CDR1 is SGHDT and CDR2 is YYEEEE. Here the CDR3 DNA reads TGTGCCAGCAGACCCTTCCACTCCTACGAGCAGTACTTC. This gives the protein CASRPFHSYEQYF.

Here the CDR3 reads CAWSATRTLGNTIYF. DNA of the CDR3: TGTGCCTGGAGTGCAACCCGCACACTTGGAAACACCATATATTTT. V usage is TRBV30 and J usage is TRBJ1-3; D is uncertain. V lost 1 base and J lost 3, with 13 bases in between. The germline CDR1 and CDR2 sequences are GTSNPN and SVGIG (reference sequence). This CDR3 contains 15 residues.

The chain is built from TRBV7-2 and TRBJ1-1; maybe TRBD1 (5 bases). The V end was cut by 1 base, the J end by 5 bases, with 8 bases between. This CDR3 comprises 13 residues. Germline CDR1 and CDR2: SGHTA and FQGNSA. The CDR3 region is CASSLGQGTEAFF. The CDR3 bases are TGTGCCAGCAGCTTAGGGCAGGGAACTGAAGCTTTCTTT. Filled out from reference TRBV7-2 and TRBJ1-1, the complete variable domain reads GAGVSQSPSNKVTEKGKDVELRCDPISGHTALYWYRQSLGQGLEFLIYFQGNSAPDKSGLPSDRFSAERTGGSVSTLTIQRTQQEDSAVYLCASSLGQGTEAFFGQGTRLTVV.

The V gene is TRBV7-9, the J gene TRBJ1-2; D gene unclear. The V end was cut by 4 bases, the J end by 6 bases, with 9 bases between. Germline V gene sequence: CDR1 SEHNR, CDR2 FQNEAQ (reference sequence). The CDR3 contains 12 residues. Here the CDR3 reads CASSSHLHGYTF. CDR3 coding DNA: TGTGCCAGCAGCTCCCACTTACATGGCTACACCTTC.

This clone was recorded only once. V is TRBV7-9 and J is TRBJ1-5, with D hard to call. Germline V gives CDR1 SEHNR, CDR2 FQNEAQ (reference sequence). The CDR3 is 16 residues long. Trimming took off 1 base at V and 7 bases at J, with 17 bases between the two ends. The CDR3 spells CASSLGSGSLGQPQHF. CDR3 coding DNA: TGTGCCAGCAGCTTAGGGTCAGGCAGCCTTGGGCAGCCCCAGCATTTT.

The V call is TRBV28, the J call TRBJ1-5; a possible D gene is TRBD1 (5 bases). CDR3 length equals 15 residues. Trimming took off 4 bases at V and 5 bases at J, with 15 bases between the two ends. Looked up from germline, CDR1 is MDHEN and CDR2 is SYDVKM. The CDR3 nucleotides are TGTGCCAGCAGTTCGTCAGGGAGTTTAGATCAGCCCCAGCATTTT. Amino acids: CASSSSGSLDQPQHF.

This clone was observed a single time. The gene calls are TRBV9 and TRBJ2-3; a weak D match, TRBD2 (5 bases). The CDR3 is 16 amino acids. V lost 0 bases, J lost 2 bases, and 13 bases lay in between. The germline CDR1 and CDR2 sequences are SGDLS and YYNGEE. CDR3 sequence (DNA): TGTGCCAGCAGCGTAGGGTCAGGAGGACTCACAGATACGCAGTATTTT. Translating it yields CASSVGSGGLTDTQYF.

V usage is TRBV10-3 and J usage is TRBJ2-7, with TRBD1 matching over 7 bases. The V gene's germline CDR1 is ENHRY and CDR2 SYGVKD. J was trimmed by 2 bases and V by 6 bases; bases with no gene match: 4. The CDR3 is made up of 13 amino acids. The CDR3 loop is CAISGQETYEQYF. Written as DNA, the CDR3 is TGTGCCATCAGCGGACAGGAAACCTACGAGCAGTACTTC.

The chain has TRBV10-3 and TRBJ2-7, with 8 nucleotides matching TRBD2. The length of the CDR3 is 12 residues. Germline assignment: CDR1 ENHRY and CDR2 SYGVKD. V lost 7 bases to trimming and J lost 3 bases; unmatched junction nucleotides: 2. Here the CDR3 reads CAINAGGYEQYF. The CDR3 nucleotides are TGTGCCATCAATGCGGGAGGCTACGAGCAGTACTTC.

The V and J genes are TRBV6-5 and TRBJ2-7, with TRBD2 matching over 14 bases. V gave up 7 bases and J gave up 3 bases; unmatched junction bases: 5. CDR1 MNHEY and CDR2 SVGAGI come from the germline V gene. There are 15 residues in the CDR3. CDR3 sequence: CASTSTSGRDYEQYF. DNA for the CDR3: TGTGCCAGCACCTCGACTAGCGGGAGGGACTACGAGCAGTACTTC.

The chain joins TRBV24-1 to TRBJ2-7, with D unclear. V was clipped by 4 bases and J by 0 bases, with 6 bases between them. The CDR3 extends over 13 amino acids. The V gene's germline CDR1 is KGHDR and CDR2 SFDVKD. CDR3 nucleotide sequence: TGTGCCACCAGTGAAGGCAGCTCCTACGAGCAGTACTTC. Its protein is CATSEGSSYEQYF.

The chain uses TRBV12-5 and TRBJ2-5, with 7 positions matching TRBD1. V shed 3 bases, J shed 5 bases, and the junction held 3 bases outside the gene matches. The CDR3 totals 13 residues. From germline, CDR1 is LGHNT and CDR2 FRNRAP. CDR3 loop: CASGFGRGETQYF. In DNA, the CDR3 is TGTGCTAGTGGTTTTGGCAGGGGGGAGACCCAGTACTTC.

The J gene is TRBJ1-4, the V gene TRBV6-6, with no clear D. CDR3 length: 14 residues. The germline V gene encodes CDR1 MNHNY and CDR2 SVGAGI (reference sequence). The V end was cut by 4 bases, the J end by 4 bases, with 10 bases between. CDR3 amino acids: CASSSQQFNEKLFF. For the CDR3, the DNA is TGTGCCAGCAGTTCTCAGCAATTTAATGAAAAACTGTTTTTT.

This rearrangement joins TRBV29-1 to TRBJ1-2; the D is unclear. CDR1 and CDR2 from the germline V gene are SQVTM and ANQGSEA. The CDR3 has 13 amino acids. Between the trimmed V and J ends, which lost 0 bases and 5 bases, there was a span of 10 bases. The CDR3 DNA is TGCAGCGTTGAAGATCGGGCCGGGTATGGCTACACCTTC. Amino acid sequence: CSVEDRAGYGYTF.

J is TRBJ2-3 and V is TRBV10-3; TRBD2 agrees at 10 bases. The CDR3 contains 15 residues. The V gene's germline CDR1 is ENHRY and CDR2 SYGVKD. Losses at the gene ends were 6 bases for V and 5 bases for J; bases not matched to a gene: 8. The CDR3 region is CAIRQAGGPIDTQYF. DNA for the CDR3: TGTGCCATCAGGCAAGCGGGGGGGCCTATAGATACGCAGTATTTT.

This clone has just one count. The DNA of the CDR3 is TGTGCCAGCAGGGACACAGGGTTCGATGAGCAGTTCTTC. Amino acid sequence: CASRDTGFDEQFF. The chain employs TRBV5-4 and TRBJ2-1, with a weak D call TRBD1 (6 bases). The CDR3 runs to 13 residues. From germline, CDR1 is SGHNT and CDR2 YYREEE (reference sequence). Trimming cost V 5 bases and J 8 bases, with 14 bases left between them. Full variable domain (outside the CDR3, taken from reference TRBV5-4 and TRBJ2-1): ETGVTQSPTHLIKTRGQQVTLRCSSQSGHNTVSWYQQALGQGPQFIFQYYREEENGRGNFPPRFSGLQFPNYSSELNVNALELDDSALYLCASRDTGFDEQFFGPGTRLTVL.